One and the same sample provided the 10 T cell receptor beta chains below, sequenced in a study of CD8 T cells in ankylosing spondylitis. From the 5' RACE reads, TCRdb called clonotypes with MiXCR, one entry per CDR3 protein. The sample has roughly 120,000 distinct CDR3 sequences, roughly an eighth seen once. The material sequenced was blood, either unsorted or a sorted T cell fraction (not recorded which). The receptors here all came from a female donor with ankylosing spondylitis or in good health (not recorded which).

V usage is TRBV14 and J usage is TRBJ2-1; D is possibly TRBD2 (6 bases). The germline CDR1 and CDR2 sequences are SGHDN and FVKESK. This CDR3 has 16 amino acids. Between the trimmed V and J ends, which lost 1 base and 1 base, there was a span of 11 bases. The CDR3 protein is CASSQAGERSYNEQFF. CDR3 DNA: TGTGCCAGCAGCCAAGCGGGGGAGAGGTCCTACAATGAGCAGTTCTTC.

The V and J genes are TRBV11-2 and TRBJ2-2; D is uncertain. CDR1 and CDR2 (germline): SGHAT, FQNNGV. The CDR3 covers 17 residues. Trimming took 0 bases from V and 4 from J, leaving 15 bases between them. This CDR3 is CASSLDPVSLSTGELFF. In DNA form, the CDR3 reads TGTGCCAGCAGCTTAGATCCCGTCAGCCTCAGCACCGGGGAGCTGTTTTTT.

In its sample, this clonotype was seen a few times. The V and J genes are TRBV7-8 and TRBJ2-7, with D uncertain. The CDR3 contains 11 residues. CDR1 and CDR2 from the germline V gene are SGHVS and FQNEAQ. V was clipped by 7 bases and J by 3 bases, with 7 bases between them. The CDR3 sequence is CASTPGYEQYF. The CDR3 nucleotides read TGTGCCAGCACCCCGGGCTACGAGCAGTACTTC.

This chain links TRBV10-3 with TRBJ2-1, with D possibly matching TRBD1 (5 bases). Germline V gene lookup returns CDR1 ENHRY and CDR2 SYGVKD. Trimming shortened V by 3 bases and J by 1 base, and 13 bases separated the two germline ends. This CDR3 contains 16 residues. Here the CDR3 reads CAISDDRGPSYNEQFF. CDR3 DNA: TGTGCCATCAGTGATGACAGAGGTCCTTCCTACAATGAGCAGTTCTTC.

This clonotype was seen at least ten times. The chain links TRBV29-1 to TRBJ2-1; D call uncertain. Germline V gives CDR1 SQVTM, CDR2 ANQGSEA. The germline V and J ends were trimmed by 7 bases and 7 bases, with 11 bases remaining between them. This CDR3 is built from 11 residues. The chain's CDR3 is CSGRFSNEQFF. The CDR3 bases are TGCAGCGGGCGGTTTTCGAATGAGCAGTTCTTC.

This clonotype was counted between two and nine times. V and J are TRBV24-1 and TRBJ2-2; no firm D call. Germline V gives CDR1 KGHDR, CDR2 SFDVKD. V dropped 0 bases and J dropped 6 bases, with 4 bases sitting between them. The CDR3 is 13 amino acids. In nucleotides, the CDR3 is TGTGCCACCAGTGATTTGCGGGCCGGGGAGCTGTTTTTT. As protein: CATSDLRAGELFF.

V is TRBV11-2 and J is TRBJ2-5; TRBD2 matches at 13 bases. The CDR3 length is 15 residues. Losses at the gene ends were 5 bases for V and 4 bases for J; bases not matched to a gene: 4. From germline, CDR1 is SGHAT and CDR2 FQNNGV. CDR3 coding DNA: TGTGCCAGCAGCCCGGGACTAGCGGGACCAGAGACCCAGTACTTC. This codes for CASSPGLAGPETQYF.

This clonotype appeared many times. The chain couples TRBV7-2 to TRBJ2-3; 7 bases fit TRBD1. With 5 bases clipped from V and 2 bases from J, the junction kept 1 base outside the gene matches. The CDR3 consists of 13 residues. Germline CDR1 reads SGHTA; CDR2 reads FQGNSA. The CDR3 is CASSRGPTDTQYF. In nucleotides, the CDR3 is TGTGCCAGCAGCAGGGGGCCCACAGATACGCAGTATTTT.

This clonotype was seen ten or more times. The rearrangement uses TRBV12-3 or TRBV12-4 and TRBJ2-7, with 10 bases lining up with TRBD2. J gave up 6 bases and V 6 bases, and 2 bases lay outside the gene matches. The CDR3 totals 12 residues. CDR3 region: CASRLAGREQYF. The CDR3 DNA is TGTGCCAGCAGACTAGCGGGACGCGAGCAGTACTTC.

This clonotype has ten or more counts. The chain joins TRBV7-9 to TRBJ1-1; a weak D match, TRBD1 (5 bases). Germline CDR1 SEHNR, CDR2 FQNEAQ (reference sequence). Between the trimmed V and J ends, which lost 4 bases and 2 bases, there was a span of 5 bases. This CDR3 contains 12 residues. The CDR3, as DNA: TGTGCCAGCAGCTGGGACAACACTGAAGCTTTCTTT. Protein sequence: CASSWDNTEAFF. Complete variable domain (other parts from reference TRBV7-9 and TRBJ1-1): DTGVSQNPRHKITKRGQNVTFRCDPISEHNRLYWYRQTLGQGPEFLTYFQNEAQLEKSRLLSDRFSAERPKGSFSTLEIQRTEQGDSAMYLCASSWDNTEAFFGQGTRLTVV.